These T cell receptor beta chains were read from a single sample in a study of blood T cell repertoires in COVID-19. Libraries were prepared by immunoSEQ multiplex PCR; TCRdb keeps only in-frame clonotypes and omits some of them. The sample gives 250,000 to 350,000 clones, over 75% of which show up once; approximately 2.5% is in the top ten. The sample comprised PBMCs or T cells enriched from blood (not recorded which). The receptor source for this set is a woman aged 18-29 years who had recovered from COVID-19. CDR3s include the opening cysteine and the closing phenylalanine or tryptophan.

j_call,v_call,cdr3_aa
TRBJ1-4,TRBV15,CATSRADRGNEKLFF
TRBJ1-2,TRBV5-1,CASSPRLREVYTF
TRBJ1-6,TRBV6-4,CASSDHSGSPLHF
TRBJ1-2,TRBV28,CASSTAWDSYGYTF
TRBJ2-1,TRBV28,CASSLAGGTFSNEQFF
TRBJ2-6,TRBV5-1,CASSLAAGANVLTF
TRBJ1-3,TRBV7-2,CASSFGPDISGNTIYF
TRBJ2-3,TRBV11-1,CASSLVGQGPDTQYF
TRBJ1-4,TRBV28,CASSSRDRGPGEKLFF
TRBJ2-3,TRBV27,CASSLGGWGTQYF
TRBJ2-3,TRBV19,CASSMLAGAGTDTQYF